The T cell receptor beta chain described here comes from a study of identical twins. Study-wide results and limits: Reduced insertions were recorded for abundant cord blood beta clonotypes, with no such pattern in memory repertoires.

The CDR3 contains 13 residues. Trimming took off 3 bases at V and 8 bases at J, with 10 bases between the two ends. It was template switching that added a universal primer site, and there were unique molecular identifiers on the cDNA. One entry per CDR3 protein, called by TCRdb with MiXCR from the 5' RACE reads. The sample has some 1,700,000 distinct CDR3 sequences; 25% to 35% are singletons. A note on this clonotype: Its target is unknown.

The chain carries TRBV12-3 or TRBV12-4 and TRBJ2-2; D not resolved. The receptor was derived from a newborn girl in good health. Material: cord blood. CDR3 nucleotide sequence: TGTGCCAGCAGTTTTCTTAGGTGGGGGGAGCTGTTTTTT. The encoded protein is CASSFLRWGELFF.